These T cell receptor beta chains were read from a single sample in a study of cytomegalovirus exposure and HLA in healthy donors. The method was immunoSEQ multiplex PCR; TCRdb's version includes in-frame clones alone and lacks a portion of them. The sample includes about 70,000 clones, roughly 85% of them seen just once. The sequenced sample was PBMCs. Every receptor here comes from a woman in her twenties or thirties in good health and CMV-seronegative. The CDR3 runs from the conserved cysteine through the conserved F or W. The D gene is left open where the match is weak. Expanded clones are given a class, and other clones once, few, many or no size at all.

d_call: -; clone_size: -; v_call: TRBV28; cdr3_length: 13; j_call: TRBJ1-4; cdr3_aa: CASSSEVNEKLFF; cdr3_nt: TGTGCCAGCAGTTCGGAGGTGAATGAAAAACTGTTTTTT
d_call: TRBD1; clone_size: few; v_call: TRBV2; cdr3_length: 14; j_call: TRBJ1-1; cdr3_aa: CASSVDRVNTEAFF; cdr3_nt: TGTGCCAGCAGTGTGGACAGGGTGAACACTGAAGCTTTCTTT
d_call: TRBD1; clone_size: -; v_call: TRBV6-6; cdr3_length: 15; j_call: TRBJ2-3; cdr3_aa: CASSYEGTGADTQYF; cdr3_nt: TGTGCCAGCAGTTACGAAGGGACAGGGGCAGATACGCAGTATTTT
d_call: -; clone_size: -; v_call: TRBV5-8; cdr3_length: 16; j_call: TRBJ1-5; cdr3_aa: CASKLWGLSSNQPQHF; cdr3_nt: TGTGCCAGCAAGCTGTGGGGACTCTCCAGCAATCAGCCCCAGCATTTT
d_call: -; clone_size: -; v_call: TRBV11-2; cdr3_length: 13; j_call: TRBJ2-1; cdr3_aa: CASRPGGRGEQFF; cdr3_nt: TGTGCCAGCCGCCCCGGGGGTAGGGGTGAGCAGTTCTTC
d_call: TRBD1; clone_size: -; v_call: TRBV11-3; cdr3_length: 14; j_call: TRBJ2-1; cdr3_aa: CASSPGQGYNEQFF; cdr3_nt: TGTGCCAGCAGCCCCGGACAGGGGTACAATGAGCAGTTCTTC
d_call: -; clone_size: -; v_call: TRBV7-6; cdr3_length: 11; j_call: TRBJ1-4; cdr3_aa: CATQSGEKLFF; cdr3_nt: TGTGCCACCCAGTCGGGTGAAAAACTGTTTTTT
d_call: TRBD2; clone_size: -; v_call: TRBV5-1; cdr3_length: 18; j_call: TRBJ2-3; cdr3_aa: CASSFSRTSGRVGDTQYF; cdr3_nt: TGCGCCAGCAGCTTCTCACGGACTAGCGGGAGGGTTGGAGATACGCAGTATTTT
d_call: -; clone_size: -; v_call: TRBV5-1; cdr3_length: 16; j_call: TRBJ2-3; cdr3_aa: CAGSLDRAGYTDTQYF; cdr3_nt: TGCGCCGGCAGCTTGGATCGAGCGGGCTACACAGATACGCAGTATTTT
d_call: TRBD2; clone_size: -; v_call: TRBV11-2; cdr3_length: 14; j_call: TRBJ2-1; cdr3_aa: CASSQTSGSTEQFF; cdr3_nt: TGTGCCAGCAGCCAGACTAGCGGGAGCACTGAGCAGTTCTTC
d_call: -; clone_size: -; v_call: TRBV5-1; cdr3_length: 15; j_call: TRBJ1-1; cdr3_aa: CASSLRVGGGGEAFF; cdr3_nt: TGCGCCAGCAGCTTGAGGGTTGGGGGAGGAGGTGAAGCTTTCTTT
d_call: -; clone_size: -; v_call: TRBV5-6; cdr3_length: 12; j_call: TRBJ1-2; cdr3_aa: CASSSGHYGYTF; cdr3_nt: TGTGCCAGCAGCTCAGGGCACTATGGCTACACCTTC
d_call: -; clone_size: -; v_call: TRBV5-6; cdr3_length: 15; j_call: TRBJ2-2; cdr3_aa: CASSPHGVNTGELFF; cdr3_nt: TGTGCCAGCAGCCCCCACGGGGTGAACACCGGGGAGCTGTTTTTT
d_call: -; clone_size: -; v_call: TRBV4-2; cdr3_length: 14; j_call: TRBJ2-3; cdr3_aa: CASSRIGSPDTQYF; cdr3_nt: TGTGCCAGCAGTCGAATCGGGTCCCCGGATACGCAGTATTTT
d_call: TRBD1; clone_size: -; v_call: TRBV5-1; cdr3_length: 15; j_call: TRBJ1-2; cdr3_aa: CASSWDRGAGYGYTF; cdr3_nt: TGCGCCAGCAGCTGGGACAGGGGGGCCGGCTATGGCTACACCTTC
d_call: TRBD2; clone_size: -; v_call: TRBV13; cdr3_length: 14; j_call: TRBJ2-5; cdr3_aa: CASGLAGVRETQYF; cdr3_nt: TGTGCCAGCGGACTAGCGGGAGTAAGAGAGACCCAGTACTTC
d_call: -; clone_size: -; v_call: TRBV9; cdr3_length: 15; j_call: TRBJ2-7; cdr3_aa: CASSEHGGPAYEQYF; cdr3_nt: TGTGCCAGCAGCGAACACGGGGGGCCAGCCTACGAGCAGTACTTC
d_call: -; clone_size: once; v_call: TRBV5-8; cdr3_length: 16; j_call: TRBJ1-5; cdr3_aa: CASSFDLTGSNQPQHF; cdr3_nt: TGTGCCAGCAGCTTTGACCTTACAGGGAGCAATCAGCCCCAGCATTTT
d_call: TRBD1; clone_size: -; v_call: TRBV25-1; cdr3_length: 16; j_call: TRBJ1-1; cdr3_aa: CASSEPQGSGDTEAFF; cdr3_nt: TGTGCCAGCAGTGAACCACAGGGGTCGGGGGACACTGAAGCTTTCTTT
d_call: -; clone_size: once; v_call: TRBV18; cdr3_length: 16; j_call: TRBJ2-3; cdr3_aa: CASSPRAGEVVDTQYF; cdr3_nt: TGTGCCAGCTCACCACGAGCGGGCGAGGTAGTAGATACGCAGTATTTT
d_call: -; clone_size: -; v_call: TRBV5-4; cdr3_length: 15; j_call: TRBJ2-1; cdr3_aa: CASSLASLPYNEQFF; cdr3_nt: TGTGCCAGCAGCCTAGCCAGCCTTCCTTACAATGAGCAGTTCTTC
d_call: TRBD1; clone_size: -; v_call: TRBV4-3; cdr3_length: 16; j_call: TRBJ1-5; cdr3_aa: CASSQEYRGPHQPQHF; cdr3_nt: TGCGCCAGCAGCCAAGAGTACAGGGGGCCCCATCAGCCCCAGCATTTT
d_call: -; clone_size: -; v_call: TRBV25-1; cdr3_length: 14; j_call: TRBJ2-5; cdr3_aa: CASSERAGGETQYF; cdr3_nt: TGTGCCAGCAGTGAAAGGGCAGGGGGGGAGACCCAGTACTTC
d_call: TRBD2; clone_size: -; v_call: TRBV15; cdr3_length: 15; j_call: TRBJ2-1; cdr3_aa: CATSRWEREGNEQFF; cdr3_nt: TGTGCCACCAGCAGGTGGGAGCGGGAAGGCAATGAGCAGTTCTTC
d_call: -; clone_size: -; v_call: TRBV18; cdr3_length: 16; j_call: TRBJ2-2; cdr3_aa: CASSPVGATNTGELFF; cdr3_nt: TGTGCCAGCTCACCAGTGGGGGCCACGAACACCGGGGAGCTGTTTTTT
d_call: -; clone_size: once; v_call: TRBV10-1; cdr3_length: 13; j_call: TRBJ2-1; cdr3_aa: CASGPSDKNGQFF; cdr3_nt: TGCGCCAGCGGTCCTAGCGACAAAAACGGGCAGTTCTTC
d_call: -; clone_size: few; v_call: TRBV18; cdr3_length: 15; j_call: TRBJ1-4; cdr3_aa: CASSPPTGTNEKLFF; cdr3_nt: TGTGCCAGCTCACCACCCACAGGGACAAATGAAAAACTGTTTTTT
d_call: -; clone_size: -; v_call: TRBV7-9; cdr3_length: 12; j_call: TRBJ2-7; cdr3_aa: CASSYPTNEQYF; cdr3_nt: TGTGCCAGCAGCTACCCTACCAACGAGCAGTACTTC
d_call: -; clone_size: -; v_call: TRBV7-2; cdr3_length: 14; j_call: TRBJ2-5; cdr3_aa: CASSLDSVQETQYF; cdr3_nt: TGTGCCAGCAGCTTAGATAGCGTCCAAGAGACCCAGTACTTC
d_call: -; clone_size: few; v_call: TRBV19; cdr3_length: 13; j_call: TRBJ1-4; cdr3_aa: CASSIGTVEKLFF; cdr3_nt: TGTGCCAGTAGTATAGGGACAGTTGAAAAACTGTTTTTT
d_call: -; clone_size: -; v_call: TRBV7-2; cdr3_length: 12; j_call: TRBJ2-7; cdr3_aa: CASSLTGYEQYF; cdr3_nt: TGTGCCAGCAGCTTAACGGGTTACGAGCAGTACTTC
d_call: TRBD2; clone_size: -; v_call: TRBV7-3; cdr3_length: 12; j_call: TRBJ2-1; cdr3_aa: CASSGLASEQFF; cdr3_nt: TGTGCCAGCAGCGGACTAGCCTCTGAGCAGTTCTTC
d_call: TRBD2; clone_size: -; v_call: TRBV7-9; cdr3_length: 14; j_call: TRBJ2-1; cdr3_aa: CASSLMGREDEQFF; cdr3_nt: TGTGCCAGCAGCTTAATGGGGAGGGAGGATGAGCAGTTCTTC
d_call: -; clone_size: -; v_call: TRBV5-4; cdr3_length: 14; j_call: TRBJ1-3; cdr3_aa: CASSPDNSGNTIYF; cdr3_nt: TGTGCCAGCAGCCCCGACAACTCTGGAAACACCATATATTTT
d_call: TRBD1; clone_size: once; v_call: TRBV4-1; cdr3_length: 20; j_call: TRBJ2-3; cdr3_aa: CASSQDILGQGATRADTQYF; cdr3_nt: TGCGCCAGCAGCCAAGATATATTAGGACAGGGGGCCACTCGTGCAGATACGCAGTATTTT
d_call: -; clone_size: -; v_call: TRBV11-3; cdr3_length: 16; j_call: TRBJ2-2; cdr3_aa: CASSLFGQPGAGELFF; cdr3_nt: TGTGCCAGCAGCTTATTCGGCCAGCCAGGGGCCGGGGAGCTGTTTTTT
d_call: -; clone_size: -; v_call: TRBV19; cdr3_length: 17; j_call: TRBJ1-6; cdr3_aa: CASSILSSYRRNSPLHF; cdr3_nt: TGTGCCAGTAGTATCCTGTCGTCTTACAGGCGGAATTCACCCCTCCACTTT
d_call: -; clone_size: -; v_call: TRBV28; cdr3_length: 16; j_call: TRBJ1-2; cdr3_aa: CASNGAGVSPSYGYTF; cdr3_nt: TGTGCCAGCAACGGGGCAGGGGTTTCTCCCTCCTATGGCTACACCTTC
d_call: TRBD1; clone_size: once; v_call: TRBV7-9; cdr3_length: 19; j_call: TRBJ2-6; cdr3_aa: CSSSSSTGGSFSGANVLTF; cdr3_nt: TGTTCCAGCAGCTCCTCTACAGGGGGCAGTTTTTCTGGGGCCAACGTCCTGACTTTC
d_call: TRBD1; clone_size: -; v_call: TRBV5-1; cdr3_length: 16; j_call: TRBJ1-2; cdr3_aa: CASSLGTGKGAYGYTF; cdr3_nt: TGCGCCAGCAGCTTGGGGACAGGGAAGGGGGCCTATGGCTACACCTTC
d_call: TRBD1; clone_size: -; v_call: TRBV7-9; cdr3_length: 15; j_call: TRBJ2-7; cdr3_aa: CASSLGQAGSHGQYF; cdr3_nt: TGTGCCAGCAGCTTGGGACAGGCCGGTAGCCACGGGCAGTACTTC
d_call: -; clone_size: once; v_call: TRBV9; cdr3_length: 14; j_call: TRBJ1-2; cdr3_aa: CASTSEGGIYGYTF; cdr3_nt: TGTGCCAGCACCAGCGAGGGGGGGATCTATGGCTACACCTTC
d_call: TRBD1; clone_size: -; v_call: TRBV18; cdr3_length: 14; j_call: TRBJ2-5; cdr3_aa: CASSSGQGVETQYF; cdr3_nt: TGTGCCAGCTCATCTGGACAGGGTGTAGAGACCCAGTACTTC
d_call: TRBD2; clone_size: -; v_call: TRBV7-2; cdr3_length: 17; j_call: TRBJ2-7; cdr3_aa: CASSLGLAGGRAYEQYF; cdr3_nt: TGTGCCAGCAGCTTAGGCCTAGCGGGAGGCCGAGCCTACGAGCAGTACTTC
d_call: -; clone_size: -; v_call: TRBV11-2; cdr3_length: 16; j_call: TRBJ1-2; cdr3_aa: CASSLDLRTVIDGYTF; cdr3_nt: TGTGCCAGCAGCTTAGACCTGCGGACAGTGATTGATGGCTACACCTTC
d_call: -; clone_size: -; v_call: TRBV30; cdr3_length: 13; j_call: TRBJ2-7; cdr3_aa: CAWSLNREGEQYF; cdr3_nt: TGTGCCTGGAGTCTCAACAGGGAAGGCGAGCAGTACTTC
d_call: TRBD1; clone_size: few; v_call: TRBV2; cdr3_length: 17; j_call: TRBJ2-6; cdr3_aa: CASTRTGPRSGANVLTF; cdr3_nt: TGTGCCAGCACCAGGACAGGGCCCCGCTCTGGGGCCAACGTCCTGACTTTC
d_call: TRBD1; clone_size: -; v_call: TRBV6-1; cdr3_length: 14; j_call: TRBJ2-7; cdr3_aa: CASSLDRGTYEQYF; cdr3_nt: TGTGCCAGCAGTTTGGACAGGGGGACCTACGAGCAGTACTTC
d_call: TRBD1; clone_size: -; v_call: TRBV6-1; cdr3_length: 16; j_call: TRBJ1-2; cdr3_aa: CASSEVPTGQPYGYTF; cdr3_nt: TGTGCCAGCAGTGAAGTCCCAACGGGACAGCCCTATGGCTACACCTTC
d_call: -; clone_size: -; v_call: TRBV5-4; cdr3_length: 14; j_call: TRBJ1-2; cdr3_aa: CASSYDWKGAGYTF; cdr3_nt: TGTGCCAGCAGCTATGACTGGAAGGGAGCTGGCTACACCTTC
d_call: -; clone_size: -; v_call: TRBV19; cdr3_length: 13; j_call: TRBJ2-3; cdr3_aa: CASSPPGLNTQYF; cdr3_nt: TGTGCCAGTTCCCCCCCGGGGTTAAATACGCAGTATTTT
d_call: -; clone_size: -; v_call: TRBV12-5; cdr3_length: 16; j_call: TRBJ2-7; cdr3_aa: CASGLVLRPTAAEQYF; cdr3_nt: TGTGCTAGTGGTTTGGTACTTCGGCCCACGGCGGCCGAGCAGTACTTC
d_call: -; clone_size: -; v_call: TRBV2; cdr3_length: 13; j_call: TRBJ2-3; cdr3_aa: CASSDGAGKTQYF; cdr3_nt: TGTGCCAGCAGTGATGGAGCCGGGAAGACGCAGTATTTT
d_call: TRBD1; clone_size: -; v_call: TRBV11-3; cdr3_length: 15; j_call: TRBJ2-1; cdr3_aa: CASSRTGTVGNEQFF; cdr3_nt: TGTGCCAGCAGCCGTACCGGGACAGTCGGCAATGAGCAGTTCTTC
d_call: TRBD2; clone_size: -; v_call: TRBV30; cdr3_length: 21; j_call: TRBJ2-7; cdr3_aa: CAWSPYNGYRASGRAVYEQYF; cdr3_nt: TGTGCCTGGAGTCCGTACAACGGCTATAGGGCTAGCGGGAGGGCCGTCTACGAGCAGTACTTC